This T cell receptor (beta chain) was obtained from a study of human T cells and chemical hapten exposure. Remarks on this clonotype: The antigen remains undetermined.

Individual cDNA molecules (in the library) carried attached unique molecular identifiers. Original methodology: Across samples, TCR counts had a median of roughly 97,000 and ranged from roughly 23,224 to 690,600. TCRdb called the RACE reads again in MiXCR, with one record for every CDR3 protein. For this entry, the V and J calls and clone size follow TCRdb and not the study's own pipeline. Among about 77,000 distinct CDR3 sequences listed, approximately 8.1% were seen once. The germline CDR1 and CDR2 sequences are SGHTA and FQGTGA. The CDR3 spans 13 residues. Trimming pared 0 bases from V and 5 bases from J, leaving 7 bases between. Overall study results and limits: High-frequency TCRs, those above 1 in 1000, stayed the same after DPC sensitization.

Time point of the sample: healthy volunteer bleed at 6 weeks. The starting material, unfractionated whole blood, was used for total RNA extraction. The V call is TRBV7-3, the J call TRBJ1-1; D gene uncertain. This sequence originates from a female donor in good health. Some clones in this sample may be carry-over from other donors' samples. The sequenced sample consisted of whole blood. CDR3 region: CASSLTLGTEAFF. The DNA for the CDR3 is TGTGCCAGCAGCTTAACGCTGGGAACTGAAGCTTTCTTT.